A selection of T cell receptor beta chains follows, all from one sample in a study of cytomegalovirus exposure and HLA in healthy donors. This table comes from immunoSEQ multiplex PCR, and its TCRdb copy is limited to in-frame clones, with some not included. The table shows tens of thousands of clones, with over 85% occurring only once. The sample consisted of PBMCs. These receptors were obtained from a man between 18 and 29 years old in good health and CMV-seropositive. Both conserved end residues are part of each CDR3. A D gene is named only where the DNA matches it firmly. Size tells how often a clone was seen (once, few, many) or the class of an expanded clone, and some rows leave it out.

d_gene: -
j_gene: TRBJ1-2
abundance: -
v_gene: TRBV2
len: 12
CDR3aa: CASSRTNYGYTF
CDR3nt: TGTGCCAGCAGCAGAACTAACTATGGCTACACCTTC

d_gene: -
j_gene: TRBJ2-7
abundance: -
v_gene: TRBV7-2
len: 13
CDR3aa: CASSLTSSYEQYF
CDR3nt: TGTGCCAGCAGCCTGACTAGCTCCTACGAGCAGTACTTC

d_gene: TRBD1
j_gene: TRBJ2-7
abundance: -
v_gene: TRBV5-8
len: 17
CDR3aa: CASSSIRLTGDGYEQYF
CDR3nt: TGTGCCAGCAGCTCGATACGTTTGACAGGGGATGGGTACGAGCAGTACTTC

d_gene: TRBD2
j_gene: TRBJ2-1
abundance: -
v_gene: TRBV11-2
len: 15
CDR3aa: CASSGWTGLAAFQFF
CDR3nt: TGTGCCAGCAGCGGGTGGACGGGACTAGCGGCTTTCCAGTTCTTC

d_gene: -
j_gene: TRBJ2-7
abundance: -
v_gene: TRBV4-2
len: 15
CDR3aa: CASSQTRGVSYEQYF
CDR3nt: TGTGCCAGCAGCCAAACCCGAGGAGTTTCCTACGAGCAGTACTTC

d_gene: TRBD1
j_gene: TRBJ1-1
abundance: once
v_gene: TRBV25-1
len: 15
CDR3aa: CASSEYFASGGEAFF
CDR3nt: TGTGCCAGCAGTGAATATTTCGCCTCAGGGGGTGAAGCTTTCTTT

d_gene: TRBD1
j_gene: TRBJ1-6
abundance: -
v_gene: TRBV6-6
len: 14
CDR3aa: CASVQGQGGSPLHF
CDR3nt: TGTGCCAGCGTTCAGGGACAGGGAGGTTCACCCCTCCACTTT

d_gene: TRBD2
j_gene: TRBJ2-1
abundance: -
v_gene: TRBV27
len: 15
CDR3aa: CASTLAGRSYNEQFF
CDR3nt: TGTGCCAGCACCTTAGCGGGTCGGTCCTACAATGAGCAGTTCTTC

d_gene: -
j_gene: TRBJ2-1
abundance: -
v_gene: TRBV7-9
len: 12
CDR3aa: CASSLVYNEQFF
CDR3nt: TGTGCCAGCAGCCTCGTCTACAATGAGCAGTTCTTC

d_gene: -
j_gene: TRBJ2-1
abundance: -
v_gene: TRBV7-3
len: 13
CDR3aa: CASSLTRENEQFF
CDR3nt: TGTGCCAGCAGCCTCACTAGGGAGAATGAGCAGTTCTTC

d_gene: -
j_gene: TRBJ2-3
abundance: -
v_gene: TRBV18
len: 13
CDR3aa: CASSRSPSGTQYF
CDR3nt: TGTGCCAGCTCACGGTCTCCCTCGGGGACGCAGTATTTT

d_gene: TRBD2
j_gene: TRBJ2-1
abundance: once
v_gene: TRBV5-1
len: 15
CDR3aa: CASSLGLAGGDEQFF
CDR3nt: TGCGCCAGCAGCTTGGGACTAGCGGGAGGGGATGAGCAGTTCTTC

d_gene: -
j_gene: TRBJ1-5
abundance: -
v_gene: TRBV11-2
len: 16
CDR3aa: CASSLGGGATNQPQHF
CDR3nt: TGTGCCAGCAGCTTAGGGGGCGGGGCGACTAATCAGCCCCAGCATTTT

d_gene: -
j_gene: TRBJ2-1
abundance: -
v_gene: TRBV7-2
len: 12
CDR3aa: CATGPGGSEQFF
CDR3nt: TGTGCCACGGGTCCAGGAGGGAGTGAGCAGTTCTTC

d_gene: TRBD1
j_gene: TRBJ2-7
abundance: -
v_gene: TRBV6-4
len: 14
CDR3aa: CASSTQGLSYEQYF
CDR3nt: TGTGCCAGCAGTACACAGGGGTTGTCCTACGAGCAGTACTTC

d_gene: -
j_gene: TRBJ2-1
abundance: -
v_gene: TRBV7-6
len: 13
CDR3aa: CASSLGDTNEQFF
CDR3nt: TGTGCCAGCAGCTTAGGGGACACCAATGAGCAGTTCTTC

d_gene: -
j_gene: TRBJ2-7
abundance: -
v_gene: TRBV28
len: 12
CDR3aa: CASSLGFYEQYF
CDR3nt: TGTGCCAGCAGTTTAGGCTTTTACGAGCAGTACTTC

d_gene: -
j_gene: TRBJ2-7
abundance: -
v_gene: TRBV19
len: 16
CDR3aa: CASSTRDSTPGDEQYF
CDR3nt: TGTGCCAGTAGTACTCGGGACTCAACCCCTGGGGACGAGCAGTACTTC

d_gene: TRBD2
j_gene: TRBJ2-7
abundance: -
v_gene: TRBV10-2
len: 14
CDR3aa: CASMGTGLAGARYF
CDR3nt: TGCGCCTCCATGGGGACTGGACTAGCGGGAGCGCGGTACTTC

d_gene: -
j_gene: TRBJ2-2
abundance: -
v_gene: TRBV5-8
len: 14
CDR3aa: CAEPRGTNTGELFF
CDR3nt: TGTGCCGAGCCGAGGGGGACGAACACCGGGGAGCTGTTTTTT

d_gene: TRBD1
j_gene: TRBJ1-5
abundance: -
v_gene: TRBV6-1
len: 13
CDR3aa: CASRVTGDQPQHF
CDR3nt: TGTGCCAGCAGGGTGACAGGGGATCAGCCCCAGCATTTT

d_gene: TRBD1
j_gene: TRBJ2-1
abundance: -
v_gene: TRBV19
len: 16
CDR3aa: CASSMLGGQGVNEQFF
CDR3nt: TGTGCCAGTAGTATGTTGGGGGGACAGGGCGTAAATGAGCAGTTCTTC

d_gene: -
j_gene: TRBJ2-6
abundance: -
v_gene: TRBV5-1
len: 17
CDR3aa: CASSPWGGSSGANVLTF
CDR3nt: TGCGCCAGCAGCCCCTGGGGGGGCAGCTCTGGGGCCAACGTCCTGACTTTC